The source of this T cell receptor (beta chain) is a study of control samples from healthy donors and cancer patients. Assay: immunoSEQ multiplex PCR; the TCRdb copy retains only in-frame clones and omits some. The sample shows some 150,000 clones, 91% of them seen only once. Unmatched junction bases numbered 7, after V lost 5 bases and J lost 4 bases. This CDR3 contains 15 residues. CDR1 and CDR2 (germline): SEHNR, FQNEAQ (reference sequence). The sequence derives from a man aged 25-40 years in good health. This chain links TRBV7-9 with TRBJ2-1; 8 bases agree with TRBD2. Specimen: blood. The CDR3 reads CASSRSGERYNEQFF. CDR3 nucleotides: TGTGCCAGCAGCCGTAGCGGGGAAAGGTACAATGAGCAGTTCTTC.